This record covers a single T cell receptor (beta chain). This sample was included in a study of blood T cell repertoires in COVID-19. Using immunoSEQ multiplex PCR, the repertoire was profiled, and TCRdb retains in-frame clones only, with some absent. This table has fewer than 300,000 clones, 75% to 95% appearing once. Germline V gene data show CDR1 as KGHDR and CDR2 as SFDVKD. The V and J ends lost 3 bases and 10 bases, in that order; junction bases with no gene match: 9. This CDR3 has 16 residues. The gene calls are TRBV24-1 and TRBJ2-1; the match to TRBD2 covers 12 bases. This clonotype originated in a young woman who had recovered from COVID-19. The specimen was PBMCs or T cells enriched from blood (not recorded which). The CDR3 is CATSDTTSGSGHEQFF. CDR3 nucleotide sequence: TGTGCCACCAGTGATACGACTAGCGGGAGTGGGCACGAGCAGTTCTTC.